This T cell receptor beta chain was sequenced during a study of Ad26.COV2.S vaccination and SARS-CoV-2 variants. Study details: By the intramuscular route, Ad26.COV2.S was given once, or twice 56 days apart.

Treatment of the sample: 15 to 20 received Ad26.COV2.S at low or high dose, single or two shots; several received placebo; per-sample allocation not given. Day 63 after the first vaccine or placebo injection was the time point for sampling. TCRdb's copy holds only in-frame clones and misses some; the assay was immunoSEQ multiplex PCR. The repertoire holds a few hundred thousand clones, over 75% seen once, with 3.6% in the top ten. J was trimmed by 0 bases and V by 6 bases; bases with no gene match: 7. The CDR3 runs 16 residues. Germline-derived CDR1 and CDR2 are ENHRY and SYGVKD. V usage is TRBV10-3 and J usage is TRBJ1-3; 8 nucleotides align to TRBD1. Sample: peripheral blood, taken in a trial of Ad26.COV2.S vaccine versus placebo. The TCR originated in a person between 18 and 60 years old who received the Ad26.COV2.S COVID-19 vaccine or a placebo. CDR3 amino acids: CAIRTGGRTSGNTIYF. CDR3 sequence (DNA): TGTGCCATCAGAACAGGGGGGCGAACCTCTGGAAACACCATATATTTT.